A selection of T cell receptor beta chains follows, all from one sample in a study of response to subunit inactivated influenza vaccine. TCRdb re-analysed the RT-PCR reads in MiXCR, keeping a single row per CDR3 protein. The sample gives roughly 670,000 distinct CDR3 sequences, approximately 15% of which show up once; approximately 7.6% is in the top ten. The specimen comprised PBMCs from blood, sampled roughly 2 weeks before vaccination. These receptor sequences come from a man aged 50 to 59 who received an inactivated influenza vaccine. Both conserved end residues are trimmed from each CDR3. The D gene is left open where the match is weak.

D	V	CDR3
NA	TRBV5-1	ASSLAAGTSTDTQY
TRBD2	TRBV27	ASSPLTSGSTDTQY
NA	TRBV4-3	ASSQDSYLSRGRSSEQF
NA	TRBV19	ASSIDRKERQH
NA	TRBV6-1	ASSRKRQVSNQPQH
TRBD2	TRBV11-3	ASSFASGPYEQY
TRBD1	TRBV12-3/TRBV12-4	ASSFRDRGLDEQF
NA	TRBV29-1	SVQVGLSTDTQY
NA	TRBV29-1	SVLPARNTEAF
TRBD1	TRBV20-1	SARVGRGRGNEQF
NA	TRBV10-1	ASSDPPYNEQF
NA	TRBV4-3	ASSQDSVSGANVLT